Reported below is one TCR beta chain. This sample stems from a study of CD8 T cells in Susac syndrome. CDR1 is KGHSH and CDR2 is LQKENI in the germline V gene. CDR3 length: 14 residues. Trimming took off 6 bases at V and 4 bases at J, with 15 bases between the two ends. RNA was extracted with the RNeasy kit, and a quantity of roughly 0.5 to 1 ug was reverse transcribed using random hexamers. One entry per CDR3 protein results from TCRdb running MiXCR on the immunoSEQ multiplex PCR reads. Here the sample spans approximately 120,000 distinct CDR3 sequences, 92% being singletons. The sequenced sample was CD8+ T cells from PBMCs. This clonotype was sampled from a human donor in good health. The rearrangement links TRBV18 to TRBJ1-2; D unclear. DNA for the CDR3: TGTGCCAGCTCCTCCGCGCAGAGTTCCTATGGCTACACCTTC. Protein: CASSSAQSSYGYTF.